This T cell receptor (beta chain) was observed in a study of identical twins. TCRdb itself ran the 5' RACE reads through MiXCR, one entry per CDR3 protein. The table includes more than 250,000 distinct CDR3 sequences, 6.5% to 9.5% detected once. The CDR3 is 15 amino acids. Germline V gene data show CDR1 as DFQATT and CDR2 as SNEGSKA (reference sequence). The germline V and J ends were trimmed by 2 bases and 3 bases, with 16 bases remaining between them. The same sample was also used in a study of yellow fever vaccine responses in identical twins.

The V and J genes are TRBV20-1 and TRBJ2-5; no firm D call. This clonotype was sampled from a woman under 30 in good health. Sequencing input: memory (CD45RO+) T cells sorted from blood. CDR3 in amino acids: CSARTPNFLKETQYF. CDR3 sequence (DNA): TGCAGTGCTAGAACCCCTAACTTCCTTAAAGAGACCCAGTACTTC.